This T cell receptor (beta chain) came from a study of response to subunit inactivated influenza vaccine. Study outcomes and limitations: It was suggested by the authors that few new T cells are recruited by each seasonal influenza vaccination.

About this clonotype: Its antigen is as yet unknown.

The CDR3 runs 16 residues. Germline CDR1 SGHVS, CDR2 FNYEAQ. Trimming left V 7 bases short and J 2 bases short, with 18 bases between. TCRdb redid the calling of the RT-PCR reads with MiXCR, one entry per CDR3 protein. This sample has about 190,000 distinct CDR3 sequences, with roughly 14% found just once. The source material was CD8+ T cells sorted from PBMCs, sampled about 5 days after vaccination. The sequence was obtained from a man aged 50-60 years who received an inactivated influenza vaccine. V usage is TRBV7-6 and J usage is TRBJ2-1, with D tentatively TRBD1 or TRBD2 (5 bases each). In DNA, the CDR3 is TGTGCCAGCAACCGAAGGGGAGACGGAGCCTACAATGAGCAGTTCTTC. This encodes CASNRRGDGAYNEQFF.